The rows below give T cell receptor beta chains drawn from one sample of a study of beta chain features in type 1 diabetes. The data were produced by immunoSEQ multiplex PCR, yet TCRdb's version contains in-frame clones alone and is incomplete. Altogether about 900,000 clones are present, under 20% being singletons, with the ten largest covering 0.02% to 0.03%. Sequencing was done on a sample of naive CD4+ T cells from blood. These receptors originate from a woman younger than 35 in good health. Both conserved end residues are part of each CDR3. The order of the fields is D gene, V gene, clone size, J gene, CDR3 protein, CDR3 DNA. A D gene is named only where the DNA matches it firmly. The size field is filled for only some rows; it gives once, few, many or a size class.

D: .
V: TRBV9
size: .
J: TRBJ1-2
CDR3: CASSVATGGLISYGYTF
DNA: TGTGCCAGCAGCGTAGCTACGGGTGGCCTTATATCCTATGGCTACACCTTC

D: .
V: TRBV7-9
size: few
J: TRBJ2-7
CDR3: CASSLGDPGMTYEQYF
DNA: TGTGCCAGCAGCTTAGGAGACCCAGGGATGACCTACGAGCAGTACTTC

D: TRBD1
V: TRBV7-3
size: .
J: TRBJ1-2
CDR3: CASSLAGTGDYGYTF
DNA: TGTGCCAGCAGCTTAGCCGGGACAGGGGACTATGGCTACACCTTC

D: TRBD2
V: TRBV2
size: .
J: TRBJ2-5
CDR3: CASSEGWFLTSGNSAETQYF
DNA: TGTGCCAGCAGTGAAGGGTGGTTTCTGACTAGCGGGAACTCTGCGGAGACCCAGTACTTC

D: .
V: TRBV28
size: once
J: TRBJ2-1
CDR3: CASSLKVRAGIHEQFF
DNA: TGTGCCAGCAGTTTGAAGGTCCGAGCAGGGATCCATGAGCAGTTCTTC

D: .
V: TRBV6-6
size: .
J: TRBJ2-2
CDR3: CASSYRTYTGELFF
DNA: TGTGCCAGCAGTTATCGCACCTACACCGGGGAGCTGTTTTTT

D: TRBD1
V: TRBV2
size: .
J: TRBJ1-1
CDR3: CASSTQGFEAFF
DNA: TGTGCCAGCAGTACACAGGGGTTTGAAGCTTTCTTT

D: .
V: TRBV4-3
size: .
J: TRBJ1-2
CDR3: CASSQDLQGYYGYTF
DNA: TGCGCCAGCAGCCAAGATCTCCAGGGGTACTATGGCTACACCTTC

D: .
V: TRBV5-1
size: .
J: TRBJ2-7
CDR3: CASSSGLASDEQYF
DNA: TGCGCCAGCAGCTCGGGACTGGCGTCGGACGAGCAGTACTTC

D: .
V: TRBV7-9
size: .
J: TRBJ2-3
CDR3: CAIQHLSGNTDTQYF
DNA: TGTGCCATACAACACCTTAGCGGAAACACAGATACGCAGTATTTT

D: .
V: TRBV5-1
size: once
J: TRBJ1-1
CDR3: CASSLAPGATEAFF
DNA: TGCGCCAGCAGCTTGGCCCCGGGGGCCACTGAAGCTTTCTTT

D: .
V: TRBV9
size: .
J: TRBJ2-1
CDR3: CASSVGERNEQFF
DNA: TGTGCCAGCAGCGTAGGGGAACGGAATGAGCAGTTCTTC

D: .
V: TRBV4-3
size: .
J: TRBJ1-2
CDR3: CASSQEVSGGYTF
DNA: TGCGCCAGCAGCCAAGAGGTTAGCGGTGGCTACACCTTC

D: .
V: TRBV4-3
size: few
J: TRBJ2-5
CDR3: CASSQSWGERETQYF
DNA: TGCGCCAGCAGCCAGTCCTGGGGAGAACGGGAGACCCAGTACTTC

D: TRBD2
V: TRBV5-1
size: few
J: TRBJ2-1
CDR3: CASSLGTSNYNEQFF
DNA: TGCGCCAGCAGCTTGGGGACTAGCAATTACAATGAGCAGTTCTTC